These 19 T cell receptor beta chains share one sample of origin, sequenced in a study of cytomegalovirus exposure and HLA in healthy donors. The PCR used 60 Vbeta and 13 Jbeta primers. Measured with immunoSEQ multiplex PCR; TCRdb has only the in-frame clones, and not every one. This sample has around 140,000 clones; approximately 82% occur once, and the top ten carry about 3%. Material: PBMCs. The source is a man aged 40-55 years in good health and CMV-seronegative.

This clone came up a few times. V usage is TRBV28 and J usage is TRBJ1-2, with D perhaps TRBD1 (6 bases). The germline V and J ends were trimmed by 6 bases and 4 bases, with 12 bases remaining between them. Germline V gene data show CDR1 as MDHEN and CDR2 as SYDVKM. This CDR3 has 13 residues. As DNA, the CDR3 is TGTGCCAGCAGCTTGACAGGATTCTATGGCTACACCTTC. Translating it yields CASSLTGFYGYTF.

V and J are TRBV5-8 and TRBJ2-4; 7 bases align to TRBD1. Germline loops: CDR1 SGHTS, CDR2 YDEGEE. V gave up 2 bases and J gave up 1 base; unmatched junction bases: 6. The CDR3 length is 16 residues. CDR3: CASSLQGNAAKNIQYF. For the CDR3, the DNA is TGTGCCAGCAGCTTACAGGGGAATGCGGCCAAAAACATTCAGTACTTC.

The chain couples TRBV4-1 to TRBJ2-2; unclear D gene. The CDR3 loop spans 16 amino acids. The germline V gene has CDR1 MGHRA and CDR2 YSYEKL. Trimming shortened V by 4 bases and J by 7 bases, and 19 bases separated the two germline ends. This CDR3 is CASSPRQVASGGELFF. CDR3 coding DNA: TGCGCCAGCAGCCCCCGCCAGGTGGCTTCAGGCGGGGAGCTGTTTTTT.

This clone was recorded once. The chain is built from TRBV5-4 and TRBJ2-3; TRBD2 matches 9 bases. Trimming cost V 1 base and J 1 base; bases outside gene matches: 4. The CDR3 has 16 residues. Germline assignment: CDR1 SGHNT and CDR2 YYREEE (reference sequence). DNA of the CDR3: TGTGCCAGCAGCTTGTATCAGCGGGGGGGCACAGATACGCAGTATTTT. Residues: CASSLYQRGGTDTQYF.

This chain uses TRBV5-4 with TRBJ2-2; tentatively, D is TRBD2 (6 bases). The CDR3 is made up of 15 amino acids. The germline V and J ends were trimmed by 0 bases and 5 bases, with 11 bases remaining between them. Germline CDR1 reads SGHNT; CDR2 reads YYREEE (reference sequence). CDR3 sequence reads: CASSLAGGRTGELFF. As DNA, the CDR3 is TGTGCCAGCAGCTTGGCCGGGGGAAGGACCGGGGAGCTGTTTTTT. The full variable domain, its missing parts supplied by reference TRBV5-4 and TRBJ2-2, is ETGVTQSPTHLIKTRGQQVTLRCSSQSGHNTVSWYQQALGQGPQFIFQYYREEENGRGNFPPRFSGLQFPNYSSELNVNALELDDSALYLCASSLAGGRTGELFFGEGSRLTVL.

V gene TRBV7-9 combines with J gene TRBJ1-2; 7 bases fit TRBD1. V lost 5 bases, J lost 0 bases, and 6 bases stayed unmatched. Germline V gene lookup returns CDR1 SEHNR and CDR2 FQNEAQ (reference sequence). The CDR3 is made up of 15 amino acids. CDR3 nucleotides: TGTGCCAGCAGCCCCTGGGACAGAACTAACTATGGCTACACCTTC. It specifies CASSPWDRTNYGYTF.

CDR3 nucleotides: TGCGCCAGCAGCCAAGAGAGGAGGGCTATTGAGGCCTACGAGCAGTACTTC. This sequence encodes CASSQERRAIEAYEQYF. This chain links TRBV4-1 with TRBJ2-7, with D tentatively TRBD2 (6 bases). Germline V gene data show CDR1 as MGHRA and CDR2 as YSYEKL. CDR3 length: 17 amino acids. V gave up 0 bases and J gave up 2 bases, with 17 bases separating them.

The CDR3 loop is CASSYRGMNTEAFF. In DNA form, the CDR3 reads TGTGCCAGCAGTTACCGGGGGATGAACACTGAAGCTTTCTTT. The V call is TRBV6-5, the J call TRBJ1-1; possible D gene TRBD1, 5 bases. The V gene lost 2 bases and the J gene lost 0 bases, with 7 bases spanning the gap. CDR3 length: 14 residues. CDR1 and CDR2 (germline): MNHEY, SVGAGI.

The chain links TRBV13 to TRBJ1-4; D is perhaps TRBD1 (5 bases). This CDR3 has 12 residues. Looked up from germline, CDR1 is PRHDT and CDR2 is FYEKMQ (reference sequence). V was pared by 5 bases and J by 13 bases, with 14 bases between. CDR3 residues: CASSPPMGGLFF. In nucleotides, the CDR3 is TGTGCCAGCAGCCCCCCGATGGGGGGACTGTTTTTT.

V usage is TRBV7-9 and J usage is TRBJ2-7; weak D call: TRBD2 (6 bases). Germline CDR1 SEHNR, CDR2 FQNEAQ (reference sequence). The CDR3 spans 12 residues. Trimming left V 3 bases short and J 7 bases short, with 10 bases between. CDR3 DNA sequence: TGTGCCAGCAGCTTGGGGACTGGGGAGCAGTACTTC. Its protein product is CASSLGTGEQYF.

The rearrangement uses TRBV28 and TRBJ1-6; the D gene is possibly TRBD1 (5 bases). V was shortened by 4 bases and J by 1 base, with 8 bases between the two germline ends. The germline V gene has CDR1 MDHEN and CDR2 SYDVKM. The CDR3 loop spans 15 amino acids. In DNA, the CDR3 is TGTGCCAGCAGTTCAGGGCGATCCTATAATTCACCCCTCCACTTT. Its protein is CASSSGRSYNSPLHF.

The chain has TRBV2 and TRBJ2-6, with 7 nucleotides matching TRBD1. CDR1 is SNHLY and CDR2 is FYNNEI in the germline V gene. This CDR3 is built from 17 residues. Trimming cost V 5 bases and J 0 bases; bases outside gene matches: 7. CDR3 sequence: CASSMGQIFSGANVLTF. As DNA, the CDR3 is TGTGCCAGCAGTATGGGACAGATCTTCTCTGGGGCCAACGTCCTGACTTTC.

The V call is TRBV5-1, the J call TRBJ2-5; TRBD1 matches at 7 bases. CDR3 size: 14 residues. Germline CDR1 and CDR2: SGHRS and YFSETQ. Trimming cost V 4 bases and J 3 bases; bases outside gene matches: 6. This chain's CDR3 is CASSQAQGEETQYF. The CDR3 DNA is TGCGCCAGCAGCCAAGCGCAGGGGGAAGAGACCCAGTACTTC.

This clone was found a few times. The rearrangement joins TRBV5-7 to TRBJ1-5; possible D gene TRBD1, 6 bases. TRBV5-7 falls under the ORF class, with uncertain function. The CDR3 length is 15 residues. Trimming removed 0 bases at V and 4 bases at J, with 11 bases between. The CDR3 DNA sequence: TGTGCCAGCAGCTTGGTGGACAGCAAGAATCAGCCCCAGCATTTT. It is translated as CASSLVDSKNQPQHF.

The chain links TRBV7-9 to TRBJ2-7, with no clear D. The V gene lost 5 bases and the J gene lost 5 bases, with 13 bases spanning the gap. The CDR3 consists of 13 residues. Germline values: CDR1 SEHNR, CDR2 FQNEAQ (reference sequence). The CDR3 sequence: CASSRVPRDEQYF. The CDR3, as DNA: TGTGCCAGCAGCCGAGTCCCTCGGGACGAGCAGTACTTC.

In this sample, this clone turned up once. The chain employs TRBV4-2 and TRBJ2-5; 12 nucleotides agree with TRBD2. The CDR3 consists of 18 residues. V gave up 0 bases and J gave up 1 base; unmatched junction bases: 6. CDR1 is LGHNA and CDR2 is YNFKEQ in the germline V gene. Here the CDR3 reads CASSQDGLAGGPQETQYF. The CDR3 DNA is TGTGCCAGCAGCCAAGATGGGCTAGCGGGGGGGCCCCAAGAGACCCAGTACTTC.

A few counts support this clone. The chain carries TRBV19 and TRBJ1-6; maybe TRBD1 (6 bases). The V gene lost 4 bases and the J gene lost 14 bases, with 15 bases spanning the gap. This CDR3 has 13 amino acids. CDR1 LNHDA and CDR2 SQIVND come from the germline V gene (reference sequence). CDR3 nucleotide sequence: TGTGCCAGTAGTACAGCAGGGGTACCGGCCCTCCACTTT. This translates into CASSTAGVPALHF. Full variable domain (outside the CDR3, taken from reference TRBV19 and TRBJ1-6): DGGITQSPKYLFRKEGQNVTLSCEQNLNHDAMYWYRQDPGQGLRLIYYSQIVNDFQKGDIAEGYSVSREKKESFPLTVTSAQKNPTAFYLCASSTAGVPALHFGNGTRLTVT.

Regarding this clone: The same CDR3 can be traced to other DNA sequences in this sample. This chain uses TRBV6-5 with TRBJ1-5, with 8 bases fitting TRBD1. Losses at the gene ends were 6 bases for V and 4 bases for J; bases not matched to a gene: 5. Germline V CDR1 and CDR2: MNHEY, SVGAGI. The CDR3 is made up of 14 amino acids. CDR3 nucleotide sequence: TGTGCCAGCAGAAGGACAGGGAGGAATCAGCCCCAGCATTTT. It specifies CASRRTGRNQPQHF.

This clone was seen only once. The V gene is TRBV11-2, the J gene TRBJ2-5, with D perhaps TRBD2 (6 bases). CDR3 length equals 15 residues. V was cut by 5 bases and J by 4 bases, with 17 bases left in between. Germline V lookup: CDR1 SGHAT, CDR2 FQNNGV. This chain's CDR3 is CASSNPGLGVETQYF. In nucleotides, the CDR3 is TGTGCCAGCAGCAACCCGGGACTTGGGGTAGAGACCCAGTACTTC. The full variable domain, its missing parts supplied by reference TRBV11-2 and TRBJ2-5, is EAGVAQSPRYKIIEKRQSVAFWCNPISGHATLYWYQQILGQGPKLLIQFQNNGVVDDSQLPKDRFSAERLKGVDSTLKIQPAKLEDSAVYLCASSNPGLGVETQYFGPGTRLLVL.